This T cell receptor (beta chain) was documented in a study of CD8+ T cells in alopecia areata. Study-wide points: Lesional scalp exceeded normal scalp in clonality, especially in alopecia totalis/universalis. Tofacitinib significantly brought down scalp clonality and expanded CD8+ clones among top 100.

V was cut by 6 bases and J by 0 bases, with 9 bases left in between. The CDR3 is 15 amino acids. Germline assignment: CDR1 MNHEY and CDR2 SVGAGI. The authors extracted RNA and reverse transcribed it into cDNA as the sequencing template. The repertoire was sequenced with immunoSEQ multiplex PCR; TCRdb's copy has only in-frame clones and lacks some. Seen here are fewer than 250,000 clones, 55% to 70% observed once, and the top ten hold about 4%. This clone was seen more than once but under ten times. The antigen remains undetermined. Treatment reported: oral pan-JAK inhibitor, 5-10 mg twice daily. This TCR came from a human donor with alopecia areata. This material consisted of CD4+ T cells sorted from blood, taken at week 4, from a patient treated with tofacitinib. This rearrangement joins TRBV6-5 to TRBJ1-6, with D perhaps matching TRBD1 (5 bases). CDR3 bases: TGTGCCAGCAGGGGACTAAACTCCTATAATTCACCCCTCCACTTT. This encodes CASRGLNSYNSPLHF.